The clone carrying this T cell receptor (beta chain) was observed a handful of times. It was with a sample-barcoded 5' primer and a J-beta primer mix that a second PCR of roughly 7 to 12 cycles was run. MiXCR was run by TCRdb on the 5' RACE reads, yielding one entry per CDR3 protein. The repertoire consists of about 2 million distinct CDR3 sequences, with around half occurring once and the leading ten covering around 2.1%. The data originate from a study of blood T cells in healthy people across ages. The germline gives CDR1 DFQATT, CDR2 SNEGSKA (reference sequence). V lost 6 bases and J 10 bases, leaving 18 bases between the germline ends. The CDR3 extends over 13 amino acids.

V is TRBV20-1 and J is TRBJ1-4, with D possibly TRBD1 on 5 matching bases. Source material: blood. The source is a woman in her thirties or forties in good health. The CDR3 protein is CSAIRRGIGKLFF. CDR3 nucleotide sequence: TGCAGTGCCATTCGGAGGGGTATCGGAAAACTGTTTTTT.